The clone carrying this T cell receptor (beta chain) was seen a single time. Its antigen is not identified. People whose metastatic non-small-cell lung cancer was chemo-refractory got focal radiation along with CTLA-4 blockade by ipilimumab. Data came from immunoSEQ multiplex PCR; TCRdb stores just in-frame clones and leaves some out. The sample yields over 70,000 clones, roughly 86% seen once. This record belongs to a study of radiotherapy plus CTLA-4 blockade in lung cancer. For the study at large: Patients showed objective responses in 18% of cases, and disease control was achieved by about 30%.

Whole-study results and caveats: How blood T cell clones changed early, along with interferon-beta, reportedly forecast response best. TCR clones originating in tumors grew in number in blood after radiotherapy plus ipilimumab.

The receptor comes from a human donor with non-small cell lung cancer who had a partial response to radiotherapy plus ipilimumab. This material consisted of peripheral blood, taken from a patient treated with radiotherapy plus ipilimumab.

Written as DNA, the CDR3 is TGTGCCAGTAGTTTCTCGGCAGAGGGCAATCAGCCCCAGCATTTT. Residues: CASSFSAEGNQPQHF. V gene TRBV19 combines with J gene TRBJ1-5, with D unresolved. Germline CDR1 reads LNHDA; CDR2 reads SQIVND (reference sequence). The CDR3 is made up of 15 amino acids. V dropped 5 bases and J dropped 2 bases, with 13 bases sitting between them.